These 13 T cell receptor beta chains came from one sample sequenced in a study of blood T cell repertoires in COVID-19. Sequenced by immunoSEQ multiplex PCR; TCRdb stores in-frame clones only, minus some. The data hold fewer than 300,000 clones, with approximately 92% observed a single time. The source material was PBMCs or T cells enriched from blood (not recorded which). Every receptor here comes from a woman aged 25 to 39 who had recovered from COVID-19.

V gene TRBV28 combines with J gene TRBJ2-7; no definite D call. This CDR3 has 13 amino acids. The germline V gene encodes CDR1 MDHEN and CDR2 SYDVKM. V was cut by 7 bases and J by 7 bases, with 17 bases left in between. The DNA for the CDR3 is TGTGCCAGCAAAAGTACCCAGCCGAGGGAGCAGTACTTC. This codes for CASKSTQPREQYF.

The CDR3 DNA reads TGTGCCAGCAGCAAAAAGTGGGGGGACAGGGAAAGCCTGAACACTGAAGCTTTCTTT. This gives the protein CASSKKWGDRESLNTEAFF. This chain joins TRBV21-1 and TRBJ1-1; the table gives TRBD1 as D, unverified against the DNA. TRBV21-1 is described as a pseudogene. The CDR3 is 19 amino acids.

J is TRBJ1-2 and V is TRBV6-5; 7 bases line up with TRBD1. The CDR3 sequence is 14 residues long. V trimming: 6 bases; J trimming: 4 bases; junction bases outside the gene matches: 8. Per the germline V gene, CDR1 is MNHEY and CDR2 is SVGAGI. The CDR3 DNA reads as TGTGCCAGCAGACCTAACCGGGACAGCTATGGCTACACCTTC. It codes for CASRPNRDSYGYTF.

The chain has TRBV11-3 and TRBJ2-2, with TRBD1 matching over 9 bases. This CDR3 has 13 residues. Trimming removed 6 bases from V and 4 bases from J; junction bases left unmatched: 0. Germline V gene lookup returns CDR1 SGHNT and CDR2 YENEEA. Here the CDR3 DNA reads TGTGCCAGCAGGGACAGGGGCACCGGGGAGCTGTTTTTT. This encodes CASRDRGTGELFF. The complete variable domain, with remaining parts taken from reference TRBV11-3 and TRBJ2-2, reads EAGVVQSPRYKIIEKKQPVAFWCNPISGHNTLYWYLQNLGQGPELLIRYENEEAVDDSQLPKDRFSAERLKGVDSTLKIQPAELGDSAVYLCASRDRGTGELFFGEGSRLTVL.

V usage is TRBV27 and J usage is TRBJ1-2, with 8 nucleotides matching TRBD1. CDR1 and CDR2 from the germline V gene are MNHEY and SMNVEV (reference sequence). The ends lost 5 bases at V and 3 bases at J; junction bases unmatched: 11. The CDR3 has 16 amino acids. CDR3 in DNA: TGTGCCAGCAGTCTACGACAGGGGAGGGCTGACTATGGCTACACCTTC. Its translation: CASSLRQGRADYGYTF.

V usage is TRBV28 and J usage is TRBJ2-1; 7 bases align to TRBD2. The CDR3 has 14 residues. Germline V lookup: CDR1 MDHEN, CDR2 SYDVKM. V lost 6 bases and J lost 9; bases outside the gene matches: 11. The chain's CDR3 is CASSPGGTRSEQFF. DNA for the CDR3: TGTGCCAGCAGCCCCGGGGGGACTCGGAGTGAGCAGTTCTTC.

In DNA, the CDR3 is TGCGCCAGCGGGCTAGCGGCACAAGAGACCCAGTACTTC. It translates to CASGLAAQETQYF. This chain links TRBV4-1 with TRBJ2-5; 7 bases are shared with TRBD2. The CDR3 extends over 13 amino acids. The germline CDR1 and CDR2 sequences are MGHRA and YSYEKL. The J segment lost 2 bases and the V segment lost 8 bases, leaving 5 bases of the junction unmatched.

This clone was detected a few times. This chain joins TRBV6-4 and TRBJ2-1; TRBD2 matches 11 bases. The J segment lost 2 bases and the V segment lost 5 bases, leaving 5 bases of the junction unmatched. The CDR3 consists of 16 residues. Germline V gene lookup returns CDR1 MRHNA and CDR2 SNTAGT. The CDR3, as DNA: TGTGCCAGCAGTCCCCTAGCGGGAGGTGCCTACAATGAGCAGTTCTTC. Protein: CASSPLAGGAYNEQFF.

This clone has just one count. The chain employs TRBV19 and TRBJ2-7; D possibly corresponds to TRBD2 (5 bases). The V gene lost 4 bases and the J gene lost 2 bases, with 12 bases spanning the gap. Germline values: CDR1 LNHDA, CDR2 SQIVND (reference sequence). CDR3 length: 14 amino acids. CDR3 in amino acids: CASSKGGGTYEQYF. The CDR3 nucleotides read TGTGCCAGTAGTAAAGGAGGTGGGACCTACGAGCAGTACTTC.

The gene calls are TRBV20-1 and TRBJ2-1; 8 bases align to TRBD1. The CDR3 runs to 17 residues. CDR1 is DFQATT and CDR2 is SNEGSKA in the germline V gene (reference sequence). V lost 3 bases and J lost 1; bases outside the gene matches: 11. The CDR3 DNA sequence: TGCAGTGCTAGTTTCTCCCCGACAGGGGCTTCCTACAATGAGCAGTTCTTC. It specifies CSASFSPTGASYNEQFF.

The chain is built from TRBV4-1 and TRBJ2-7, with TRBD1 matching over 10 bases. Germline CDR1 and CDR2: MGHRA and YSYEKL. The length of the CDR3 is 15 residues. V shed 0 bases, J shed 2 bases, and the junction held 1 base outside the gene matches. CDR3 residues: CASSQEGQGPYEQYF. Written as DNA, the CDR3 is TGCGCCAGCAGCCAAGAGGGACAGGGGCCCTACGAGCAGTACTTC.

The rearrangement links TRBV19 to TRBJ2-1; no reliable D call. V was shortened by 3 bases and J by 0 bases, with 6 bases between the two germline ends. Germline CDR1 LNHDA, CDR2 SQIVND (reference sequence). This CDR3 has 14 residues. CDR3 amino acids: CASSMWSSYNEQFF. CDR3 DNA: TGTGCCAGTAGTATGTGGAGCTCCTACAATGAGCAGTTCTTC.

This chain links TRBV9 with TRBJ1-2; a possible D gene is TRBD1 (5 bases). This CDR3 contains 13 residues. Germline-derived CDR1 and CDR2 are SGDLS and YYNGEE. The V end lost 0 bases, the J end lost 5 bases, and 8 bases lay between the germline ends. The CDR3 region is CASSVGQRYGYTF. CDR3 bases: TGTGCCAGCAGCGTAGGACAGCGTTATGGCTACACCTTC.